The clone carrying this TCR beta chain has only a few counts. The V segment lost 5 bases and the J segment 4 bases; nucleotides outside the gene matches: 7. Germline V CDR1 and CDR2: MNHEY, SVGEGT. The CDR3 extends over 15 amino acids. The data originate from a study of T-cell memory formation after mild COVID-19. On the study more broadly: Largely donor-specific TCR clusters were found.

TCRdb reanalysed the 5' RACE reads using MiXCR and keeps one entry per CDR3 protein. This table has approximately 100,000 distinct CDR3 sequences, around 10% appearing once. The chain carries TRBV6-2 or TRBV6-3 and TRBJ2-3; TRBD2 matches at 9 bases. The source material was PBMCs or a T cell subset sorted from them (not recorded which). This receptor was taken from a man aged 18 to 29 who had mild COVID-19 (a few samples of this study predate the infection). Cell type and time point are not known. DNA for the CDR3: TGTGCCAGCAGTCCGCTAGCGGGGTTTCCAGATACGCAGTATTTT. As protein: CASSPLAGFPDTQYF.